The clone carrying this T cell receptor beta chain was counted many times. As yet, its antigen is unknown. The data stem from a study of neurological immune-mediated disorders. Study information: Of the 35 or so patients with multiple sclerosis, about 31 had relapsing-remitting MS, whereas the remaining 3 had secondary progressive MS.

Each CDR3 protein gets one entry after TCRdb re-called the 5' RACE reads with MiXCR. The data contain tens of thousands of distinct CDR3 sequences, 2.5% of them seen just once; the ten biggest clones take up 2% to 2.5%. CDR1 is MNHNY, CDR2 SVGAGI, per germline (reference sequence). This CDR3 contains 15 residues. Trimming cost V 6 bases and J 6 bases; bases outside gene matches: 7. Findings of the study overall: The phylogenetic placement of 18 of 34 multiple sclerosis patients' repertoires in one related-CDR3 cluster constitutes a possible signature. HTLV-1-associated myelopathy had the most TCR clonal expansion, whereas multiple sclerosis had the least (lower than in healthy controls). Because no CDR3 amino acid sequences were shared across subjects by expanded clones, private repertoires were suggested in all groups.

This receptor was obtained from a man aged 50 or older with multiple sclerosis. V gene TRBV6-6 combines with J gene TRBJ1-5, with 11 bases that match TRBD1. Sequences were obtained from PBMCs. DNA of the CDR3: TGTGCCAGCAGACCTGGACAGGGGGCCGCTCAGCCCCAGCATTTT. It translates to CASRPGQGAAQPQHF.